This is a list of T cell receptor beta chains from one sample in a study of T cell responses to AZD1222 COVID-19 vaccine. Using immunoSEQ multiplex PCR, the repertoire was profiled, and TCRdb retains in-frame clones only, with some absent. This table has roughly 150,000 clones, around 87% appearing once. The sequencing here drew on peripheral blood, taken 28 days after the second AZD1222 dose. The receptors stem from an adult who received the AZD1222 COVID-19 vaccine. Both conserved end residues are part of each CDR3. D genes are given only for firm matches. Expanded clones are given a class, and other clones once, few, many or no size at all.

abundance | j_gene | v_gene | d_gene | CDR3aa | CDR3nt
. | TRBJ1-6 | TRBV10-3 | . | CAINSGVNSPLHF | TGTGCCATCAATTCAGGGGTTAATTCACCCCTCCACTTT
once | TRBJ2-5 | TRBV6-2/TRBV6-3 | . | CASSLSPGTQYF | TGTGCCAGCAGTCTTTCTCCCGGGACCCAGTACTTC
. | TRBJ2-2 | TRBV18 | . | CASSPSGPNTGELFF | TGTGCCAGCTCACCGAGCGGGCCCAACACCGGGGAGCTGTTTTTT
. | TRBJ2-7 | TRBV7-2 | . | CASSQIVGGFSSYEQYF | TGTGCCAGCAGCCAGATCGTCGGGGGCTTTAGCTCCTACGAGCAGTACTTC
. | TRBJ2-7 | TRBV28 | TRBD2 | CASSSGAGGPFEQYF | TGTGCCAGCAGTTCCGGAGCGGGAGGACCCTTTGAGCAGTACTTC
. | TRBJ2-3 | TRBV7-2 | . | CASSLAGGTGSGDTQYF | TGTGCCAGCAGCTTAGCTGGCGGTACAGGGAGTGGGGATACGCAGTATTTT
. | TRBJ1-1 | TRBV7-2 | TRBD1 | CASTVDSNRGLGTEAFF | TGTGCCAGCACCGTTGACTCAAACAGGGGTTTAGGGACTGAAGCTTTCTTT
once | TRBJ1-6 | TRBV28 | . | CASSFVGDNSPLHF | TGTGCCAGCAGTTTTGTGGGGGATAATTCACCCCTCCACTTT
. | TRBJ1-1 | TRBV28 | . | CASSFPRLRNTEAFF | TGTGCCAGCAGTTTTCCTCGACTGAGAAACACTGAAGCTTTCTTT
few | TRBJ2-2 | TRBV7-9 | . | CASSLVLGELFF | TGTGCCAGCAGCTTAGTGCTTGGGGAGCTGTTTTTT
. | TRBJ2-3 | TRBV4-3 | TRBD2 | CASSQSLAGGTDTQYF | TGCGCCAGCAGCCAGTCACTAGCGGGAGGAACAGATACGCAGTATTTT
. | TRBJ2-7 | TRBV6-4 | TRBD2 | CASSAGTGGPYEQYF | TGTGCCAGCAGTGCGGGGACGGGAGGTCCCTACGAGCAGTACTTC
. | TRBJ1-1 | TRBV28 | . | CAITGYTEAFF | TGTGCCATTACAGGGTACACTGAAGCTTTCTTT
. | TRBJ2-7 | TRBV28 | TRBD2 | CASGGGSYLSYEQYF | TGTGCCAGCGGGGGGGGGTCCTACCTCTCCTACGAGCAGTACTTC
. | TRBJ2-7 | TRBV28 | . | CATQGQPRAYEQYF | TGTGCCACCCAAGGTCAGCCTCGGGCCTACGAGCAGTACTTC
. | TRBJ2-7 | TRBV7-3 | . | CASSLTGDGAYEQYF | TGTGCCAGCAGCTTAACGGGAGACGGAGCCTACGAGCAGTACTTC
. | TRBJ2-1 | TRBV7-2 | TRBD2 | CASSSTLAGGHEQFF | TGTGCCAGCAGCTCAACACTAGCGGGAGGCCATGAGCAGTTCTTC
few | TRBJ1-2 | TRBV3-1/TRBV3-2 | . | CASSQGTSSYGYTF | TGTGCCAGCAGCCAAGGAACAAGCTCCTATGGCTACACCTTC
. | TRBJ1-2 | TRBV3-1/TRBV3-2 | . | CASSQMLGPGSYTF | TGTGCCAGCAGCCAAATGTTAGGTCCGGGAAGCTACACCTTC
. | TRBJ2-5 | TRBV3-1/TRBV3-2 | TRBD1 | CASSQTGGGELGETQYF | TGTGCCAGCAGCCAAACAGGGGGCGGCGAGCTAGGGGAGACCCAGTACTTC
. | TRBJ2-1 | TRBV19 | . | CASTGRYNEQFF | TGTGCCAGTACAGGGCGGTACAATGAGCAGTTCTTC
. | TRBJ1-5 | TRBV5-1 | . | CASSLGATNQPQHF | TGCGCCAGCAGCTTGGGGGCTACCAATCAGCCCCAGCATTTT
. | TRBJ2-7 | TRBV5-6 | . | CASSLFQDDGDYEQYF | TGTGCCAGCAGCTTGTTTCAGGATGACGGAGACTACGAGCAGTACTTC
. | TRBJ1-1 | TRBV5-1 | . | CASSSGQPNTEAFF | TGCGCCAGCAGCTCCGGACAGCCGAACACTGAAGCTTTCTTT
. | TRBJ1-4 | TRBV12-3/TRBV12-4 | . | CASRWGGNEKLFF | TGTGCCAGCAGATGGGGGGGGAATGAAAAACTGTTTTTT
. | TRBJ2-5 | TRBV7-2 | . | CASSFSETQYF | TGTGCCAGCAGCTTCTCCGAGACCCAGTACTTC
. | TRBJ1-2 | TRBV7-3 | . | CASSPTGTHYGYTF | TGTGCCAGCAGCCCGACAGGAACTCACTATGGCTACACCTTC
. | TRBJ2-3 | TRBV4-3 | . | CASSQGPGTQYF | TGCGCCAGCAGCCAAGGACCAGGTACGCAGTATTTT
. | TRBJ2-5 | TRBV19 | . | CATKRDSQETQYF | TGTGCCACCAAACGGGACTCACAAGAGACCCAGTACTTC
. | TRBJ2-2 | TRBV10-2 | . | CASNEPNTGELFF | TGCGCCAGCAACGAGCCGAACACCGGGGAGCTGTTTTTT
. | TRBJ2-2 | TRBV7-3 | . | CASSRAVNTGELFF | TGTGCCAGCAGCCGAGCAGTGAACACCGGGGAGCTGTTTTTT
. | TRBJ2-1 | TRBV6-4 | . | CASRGRGEQFF | TGTGCCAGCAGGGGACGGGGGGAGCAGTTCTTC
. | TRBJ2-6 | TRBV18 | . | CASSPTWGTDFSGANVLTF | TGTGCCAGCTCACCAACATGGGGGACCGATTTCTCTGGGGCCAACGTCCTGACTTTC
. | TRBJ2-5 | TRBV4-3 | . | CASSQALGSAETQYF | TGCGCCAGCAGCCAAGCCCTGGGGAGCGCGGAGACCCAGTACTTC
. | TRBJ1-2 | TRBV19 | . | CASKGGGRNYGYTF | TGTGCCAGTAAAGGCGGGGGGCGTAACTATGGCTACACCTTC
. | TRBJ2-3 | TRBV11-3 | . | CASSLRPGDTQYF | TGTGCCAGCAGCTTGAGGCCTGGAGATACGCAGTATTTT
once | TRBJ1-1 | TRBV7-3 | . | CASSLKTGNTEAFF | TGTGCCAGCAGCCTTAAAACAGGGAACACTGAAGCTTTCTTT
. | TRBJ1-3 | TRBV11-2 | . | CASSRPGPGDGNTIYF | TGTGCCAGCAGCAGACCGGGACCGGGCGATGGAAACACCATATATTTT
. | TRBJ1-1 | TRBV20-1 | . | CSASGQLNTEAFF | TGCAGTGCTAGTGGCCAGCTGAACACTGAAGCTTTCTTT
. | TRBJ2-5 | TRBV6-2/TRBV6-3 | . | CASSYSANLETQYF | TGTGCCAGCAGTTACTCAGCTAATCTAGAGACCCAGTACTTC
. | TRBJ2-3 | TRBV19 | . | CATTGSSYTQYF | TGTGCCACTACGGGTTCTTCTTATACGCAGTATTTT
. | TRBJ1-4 | TRBV10-3 | TRBD1 | CAISKGQGTEKLFF | TGTGCCATCAGCAAGGGACAGGGGACCGAAAAACTGTTTTTT
. | TRBJ2-3 | TRBV29-1 | . | CSVETAWSTDTQYF | TGCAGCGTTGAGACAGCCTGGAGCACAGATACGCAGTATTTT
. | TRBJ2-1 | TRBV10-3 | TRBD2 | CAISEATSRKGDNEQFF | TGTGCCATCAGTGAGGCGACTAGCAGAAAAGGGGACAATGAGCAGTTCTTC
. | TRBJ1-1 | TRBV7-3 | . | CASSIREDTEAFF | TGTGCCAGCAGCATCAGGGAGGACACTGAAGCTTTCTTT
. | TRBJ2-1 | TRBV6-2/TRBV6-3 | . | CASSYSHIDSSTYNEQFF | TGTGCCAGCAGTTACTCGCATATCGACTCCTCCACCTACAATGAGCAGTTCTTC
. | TRBJ2-7 | TRBV6-5 | . | CASRGPGYYEQYF | TGTGCCAGCAGGGGGCCCGGGTACTACGAGCAGTACTTC
. | TRBJ1-4 | TRBV7-2 | TRBD1 | CASSLGPGQTNEKLFF | TGTGCCAGCAGCTTAGGACCGGGACAGACTAATGAAAAACTGTTTTTT